The T cell receptor beta chain described here comes from a study of blood T cell repertoires in COVID-19. Study summary: T cells, B-cell-depleted T cells, or PBMCs supplied cDNA or gDNA.

Trimming cost V 5 bases and J 6 bases, with 11 bases left between them. CDR1 and CDR2 from the germline V gene are KGHSH and LQKENI. The CDR3 covers 14 residues. As originally analysed: Amplifying reference gene primers gave estimates of nucleated cell counts. The data were produced by immunoSEQ multiplex PCR, yet TCRdb's version contains in-frame clones alone and is incomplete. The DNA gave D and trimming, while V, J and clone size come from that table. This sample has fewer than 50,000 clones; roughly three quarters occur once, and the top ten carry around a fifth. V and J are TRBV18 and TRBJ1-6, with D possibly TRBD1 on 6 matching bases. Sequencing used peripheral blood. The TCR originated in a man aged 70 or older with acute or convalescent COVID-19. CDR3 amino acids: CASSKDRANSPLHF. The CDR3, as DNA: TGTGCCAGCTCAAAGGACAGAGCTAATTCACCCCTCCACTTT.